These T cell receptor beta chains were read from a single sample in a study of shared clonotypes between healthy human individuals. Here immunoSEQ multiplex PCR was the method, and the copy in TCRdb shows in-frame clones only, minus some. The data show 1,500,000 or so clones, 98% to 99% seen once. Sequenced: naive CD4+ T cells sorted from blood. These receptors all stem from a man aged 25 to 40 in good health. Both conserved end residues are part of each CDR3. D genes are given only for firm matches. Size values are once, few and many counts, or a class for expanded clones, and some rows have none.

- TRBD2 TRBJ2-1 TRBV6-5 CASSYAPGGKHEQFF TGTGCCAGCAGTTACGCCCCGGGGGGGAAGCATGAGCAGTTCTTC
once TRBD1 TRBJ2-7 TRBV27 CASSRDRVAEQYF TGTGCCAGCAGCCGGGACAGGGTGGCCGAGCAGTACTTC
- - TRBJ2-3 TRBV19 CASSISSRGGTDTQYF TGTGCCAGTAGTATTTCTTCGAGGGGGGGGACAGATACGCAGTATTTT
- - TRBJ1-3 TRBV6-5 CASSYSASGNTIYF TGTGCCAGCAGTTACTCGGCCTCTGGAAACACCATATATTTT
- - TRBJ2-5 TRBV15 CATSRAPLSTETQYF TGTGCCACCAGCAGAGCACCGTTATCGACGGAGACCCAGTACTTC
once - TRBJ1-2 TRBV4-1 CASSQEGGVNLYGYTF TGCGCCAGCAGCCAAGAGGGCGGGGTAAACCTTTATGGCTACACCTTC
- - TRBJ2-2 TRBV5-1 CASSKKVNTGELFF TGCGCCAGCAGCAAGAAAGTAAACACCGGGGAGCTGTTTTTT
- - TRBJ2-7 TRBV5-4 CASSPRGSVYEQYF TGTGCCAGCAGCCCCCGGGGTTCTGTCTACGAGCAGTACTTC
- TRBD2 TRBJ2-1 TRBV11-2 CASSLMREWGVEQFF TGTGCCAGCAGCTTAATGCGGGAGTGGGGGGTTGAGCAGTTCTTC
- - TRBJ2-3 TRBV20-1 CSEGADTQYF TGCAGTGAGGGCGCAGATACGCAGTATTTT
- TRBD1 TRBJ2-6 TRBV5-1 CASSLRAGQVTNPSGANVLTF TGCGCCAGCAGCTTGCGGGCCGGACAGGTTACCAACCCCTCTGGGGCCAACGTCCTGACTTTC
- - TRBJ1-4 TRBV7-8 CASSLYSATNEKLFF TGTGCCAGCAGCTTATACTCGGCAACTAATGAAAAACTGTTTTTT
- - TRBJ2-1 TRBV18 CASSPKGDGQFF TGTGCCAGCTCACCAAAGGGGGACGGGCAGTTCTTC
- - TRBJ1-1 TRBV5-5 CASSADRLPSGEAFF TGTGCCAGCAGCGCGGACCGCCTTCCGTCTGGTGAAGCTTTCTTT
- - TRBJ1-5 TRBV11-2 CASSKKTNQPQHF TGTGCCAGCAGCAAAAAAACCAATCAGCCCCAGCATTTT
- TRBD1 TRBJ1-5 TRBV18 CASGQGRDQPQHF TGTGCCAGCGGACAGGGAAGAGATCAGCCCCAGCATTTT
once - TRBJ1-1 TRBV18 CASSPGQRQEAFF TGTGCCAGCTCACCAGGACAGCGCCAGGAAGCTTTCTTT
- - TRBJ2-1 TRBV5-6 CASSLEHEQFF TGTGCCAGCAGCTTGGAGCATGAGCAGTTCTTC
once - TRBJ2-3 TRBV6-1 CASSVTGSTHAQYF TGTGCCAGCAGTGTAACCGGGTCCACTCACGCGCAGTATTTT
- - TRBJ2-2 TRBV28 CASSSTRRTGELFF TGTGCCAGCAGTTCAACTAGGAGAACCGGGGAGCTGTTTTTT
- TRBD1 TRBJ2-7 TRBV29-1 CSESPQGARTYEQYF TGCAGCGAATCGCCACAGGGGGCCCGCACCTACGAGCAGTACTTC
- - TRBJ2-7 TRBV28 CASSSQYGQYF TGTGCCAGCAGCTCGCAATATGGGCAGTACTTC
- - TRBJ1-1 TRBV7-2 CASSLYGSTEAFF TGTGCCAGCAGCTTATACGGGTCCACTGAAGCTTTCTTT
- TRBD1 TRBJ2-2 TRBV14 CASSRQGRGTGELFF TGTGCCAGCAGCCGACAGGGTAGGGGCACCGGGGAGCTGTTTTTT
- - TRBJ2-3 TRBV19 CASTKGYGTDTQYF TGTGCCAGTACTAAGGGGTATGGGACAGATACGCAGTATTTT
- TRBD1 TRBJ1-1 TRBV14 CASSQRTGPHTEAFF TGTGCCAGCAGCCAAAGGACAGGGCCCCACACTGAAGCTTTCTTT
- TRBD1 TRBJ1-5 TRBV18 CASSASDRVRNQPQHF TGTGCCAGCTCAGCCTCGGACAGGGTCCGGAATCAGCCCCAGCATTTT
- TRBD1 TRBJ2-7 TRBV6-5 CASSPRTGKGEQYF TGTGCCAGCAGTCCCCGGACAGGGAAGGGCGAGCAGTACTTC
- TRBD2 TRBJ2-7 TRBV7-8 CASSALAIAGAGYEQYF TGTGCCAGCAGCGCCCTGGCAATAGCGGGAGCTGGCTACGAGCAGTACTTC
- - TRBJ2-7 TRBV7-9 CASSRPGPPIDEQYF TGTGCCAGCAGCCGACCGGGTCCTCCAATCGACGAGCAGTACTTC
- - TRBJ2-3 TRBV7-3 CASSRLGQGDTQYF TGTGCCAGCAGCCGACTGGGGCAAGGAGATACGCAGTATTTT
- - TRBJ2-7 TRBV5-8 CASSLRLGRVATYEQYF TGTGCCAGCAGCTTACGCCTAGGAAGGGTAGCTACCTACGAGCAGTACTTC
- - TRBJ2-1 TRBV28 CATTNSYSYNEQFF TGTGCCACCACCAACTCGTACTCCTACAATGAGCAGTTCTTC
- - TRBJ2-5 TRBV2 CASSEASGLIQETQYF TGTGCCAGCAGTGAAGCCAGCGGACTAATTCAAGAGACCCAGTACTTC
- - TRBJ2-1 TRBV5-1 CASSNQNNEQFF TGCGCCAGCAGCAACCAGAACAATGAGCAGTTCTTC
- TRBD2 TRBJ2-1 TRBV28 CASMSGMWSSYNEQFF TGTGCCAGCATGAGCGGGATGTGGAGCTCCTACAATGAGCAGTTCTTC
- TRBD1 TRBJ2-1 TRBV18 CASSPVTGRSYNEQFF TGTGCCAGCTCACCAGTGACAGGGCGATCCTACAATGAGCAGTTCTTC
- - TRBJ1-5 TRBV19 CASSIVAAVSNQPQHF TGTGCCAGTAGTATAGTGGCAGCAGTTAGCAATCAGCCCCAGCATTTT
- - TRBJ1-1 TRBV15 CATSRGTGGAFF TGTGCCACCAGCAGAGGTACTGGGGGAGCTTTCTTT
- - TRBJ1-4 TRBV19 CASSKYNPAGLGEKLFF TGTGCCAGTAGCAAATATAACCCAGCGGGTTTAGGTGAAAAACTGTTTTTT
few TRBD2 TRBJ2-1 TRBV7-6 CASSVTGLGLFF TGTGCCAGCAGCGTCACGGGACTAGGGCTGTTCTTC
- TRBD1 TRBJ2-4 TRBV4-1 CASSHAPNRGYRNIQYF TGCGCCAGCAGCCACGCCCCGAACAGGGGGTATCGAAACATTCAGTACTTC
- - TRBJ2-3 TRBV5-1 CASSLGEASTDTQYF TGCGCCAGCAGCTTGGGGGAGGCAAGCACAGATACGCAGTATTTT
- - TRBJ2-3 TRBV5-4 CASSLAKSTDTQYF TGTGCCAGCAGCCTAGCGAAAAGCACAGATACGCAGTATTTT
- - TRBJ2-7 TRBV6-5 CASRIITASYEQYF TGTGCCAGCAGAATCATAACAGCCTCCTACGAGCAGTACTTC
- - TRBJ2-5 TRBV9 CASSVGTAQETQYF TGTGCCAGCAGCGTAGGCACAGCACAAGAGACCCAGTACTTC